This is a list of T cell receptor beta chains from one sample in a study of early T cells in non-severe SARS-CoV-2 infection. Via MiXCR, TCRdb re-called the 5' RACE reads, giving one row per CDR3 protein. The data show fewer than 110,000 distinct CDR3 sequences, 11% seen once. Sequenced input: whole blood. The receptors originated from an adult who was a healthcare worker with PCR-confirmed SARS-CoV-2 infection or an uninfected control (not recorded which). The CDR3 runs from the conserved cysteine through the conserved F or W. D genes are given only for firm matches. Where a row states a size, it is once, few, many or the class of an expanded clone; other rows omit it.

j_call,v_call,d_call,clone_size,cdr3_nt,cdr3_aa
TRBJ2-7,TRBV28,-,few,TGTGCCAGCAGTCCAGCCGGGACCCCTTACGAGCAGTACTTC,CASSPAGTPYEQYF
TRBJ2-7,TRBV20-1,TRBD1,many,TGCAGTGCCCTTAAGGGGACAGGGCACTCCTACGAGCAGTACTTC,CSALKGTGHSYEQYF
TRBJ2-3,TRBV2,-,-,TGTGCCAGCAGTGAAATACGGGGCAGCCTCACAGATACGCAGTATTTT,CASSEIRGSLTDTQYF
TRBJ1-4,TRBV28,TRBD1,many,TGTGCCAGCAGTCAGGGGGGAACTAATGAAAAACTGTTTTTT,CASSQGGTNEKLFF
TRBJ1-1,TRBV20-1,-,many,TGCAGTGCTAGAGTTCGGTTTACGGACACTGAAGCTTTCTTT,CSARVRFTDTEAFF
TRBJ2-7,TRBV20-1,TRBD2,-,TGCAGTGCTAGAGAACCAGCGGGGTCCTACGAGCAGTACTTC,CSAREPAGSYEQYF
TRBJ2-7,TRBV20-1,-,many,TGCAGTGCTATATCGGACAGCGGGGTGTGGGAGCAGTACTTC,CSAISDSGVWEQYF
TRBJ2-3,TRBV2,TRBD1,many,TGTGCCATGAACAGGGGGCCAGATACGCAGTATTTT,CAMNRGPDTQYF
TRBJ2-3,TRBV28,TRBD2,many,TGTGCCAGCGCAAGCGGGGCTTCCCTATACACCGATACGCAGTATTTT,CASASGASLYTDTQYF
TRBJ1-1,TRBV6-2/TRBV6-3,-,once,TGTGCCAGCAGTCACGGAAGGAACACTGAAGCTTTCTTT,CASSHGRNTEAFF
TRBJ2-1,TRBV29-1,-,-,TGCAGCGCTCCGGGAGCGGCTGAGCAGTTCTTC,CSAPGAAEQFF
TRBJ2-3,TRBV20-1,-,many,TGCAGTGCCCAAGGAGGGACCTTAGATACGCAGTATTTT,CSAQGGTLDTQYF
TRBJ2-3,TRBV30,-,many,TGTGCCTGGAGGAGGGACTTCCACACTAGGGCAGATACGCAGTATTTT,CAWRRDFHTRADTQYF
TRBJ1-1,TRBV18,-,many,TGTGCCAGCTCACCCGAGAGGTACACTGAAGCTTTCTTT,CASSPERYTEAFF
TRBJ2-7,TRBV5-1,TRBD2,few,TGCGCCAGCAGCTTGGAGGGAGCGGGAGGGCCCTACGAGCAGTACTTC,CASSLEGAGGPYEQYF
TRBJ2-1,TRBV6-2/TRBV6-3,-,-,TGTGCCAGCAGTTACCGACCGGAGTACTACAATGAGCAGTTCTTC,CASSYRPEYYNEQFF
TRBJ2-1,TRBV13,-,few,TGTGCCGTCGATAGTGCGGGGAGTGAGCAGTTCTTC,CAVDSAGSEQFF
TRBJ2-7,TRBV12-3/TRBV12-4,-,many,TGTGCCAGCAGTTTGGCGGACCGAGCCTACGAGCAGTACTTC,CASSLADRAYEQYF
TRBJ2-7,TRBV12-3/TRBV12-4,-,-,TGTGCCAGCAGTACCACCTGGCGCCCCGGGCTAGCAGGATACGAGCAGTACTTC,CASSTTWRPGLAGYEQYF
TRBJ2-3,TRBV15,-,many,TGTGCCACCAGCAGAGATAAAGTTACGCAGTATTTT,CATSRDKVTQYF
TRBJ1-6,TRBV28,-,many,TGTGCCAGCAGTTCCCGTCGTGGGACTGAGTATAATTCACCCCTCCACTTT,CASSSRRGTEYNSPLHF
TRBJ2-3,TRBV12-3/TRBV12-4,-,few,TGTGCCAGCAGTTTAGGGCAGGTAACAGATACGCAGTATTTT,CASSLGQVTDTQYF
TRBJ1-6,TRBV18,-,-,TGTGCCAGCCGTAAGGCAGGGTTTTCACCCCTCCACTTT,CASRKAGFSPLHF
TRBJ2-2,TRBV28,-,many,TGTGCCAGCAGTTTCGGGCTAGCGAGGACCGGGGAGCTGTTTTTT,CASSFGLARTGELFF
TRBJ2-3,TRBV20-1,TRBD2,-,TGCAGTGCTAGGCGTGGGACTAGCGGCCCAGATACGCAGTATTTT,CSARRGTSGPDTQYF
TRBJ2-1,TRBV12-3/TRBV12-4,-,few,TGTGCCAGCAGACCCTCGGGGAATGAGCAGTTCTTC,CASRPSGNEQFF
TRBJ2-7,TRBV3-1,-,many,TGTGCCAGCAGCCACGGGGTAGGGCAGTACTTC,CASSHGVGQYF
TRBJ1-2,TRBV5-4,TRBD1,many,TGTGCCAGCAGCTCGACAGGGAGCTATGGCTACACCTTC,CASSSTGSYGYTF
TRBJ1-4,TRBV7-2,-,few,TGTGCCAGCAGCTCGAAAGCAAGGTTTGGGAAACTGTTTTTT,CASSSKARFGKLFF
TRBJ1-4,TRBV12-3/TRBV12-4,-,few,TGTGCCAGCAGTATGGACCACCGTAATGAAAAACTGTTTTTT,CASSMDHRNEKLFF
TRBJ2-5,TRBV29-1,-,many,TGCAGCGTTGCACAGGGCTCTGGAGGAGAGACCCAGTACTTC,CSVAQGSGGETQYF
TRBJ2-1,TRBV12-3/TRBV12-4,TRBD2,many,TGTGCCAGCAGTTCCCAGCGGGAGCCCTACAATGAGCAGTTCTTC,CASSSQREPYNEQFF
TRBJ2-3,TRBV2,TRBD2,many,TGTGCCAGCAGTGGAGGGACTAGCGGGAGAATTCTTGTTCCAGATACGCAGTATTTT,CASSGGTSGRILVPDTQYF
TRBJ2-1,TRBV7-9,TRBD1,many,TGTGGTTCTTTTGGACAGGGCAATGAGCAGTTCTTC,CGSFGQGNEQFF
TRBJ1-5,TRBV28,TRBD1,many,TGTGCCAGCAGCCTCATGTCAGGGGGGATTAATCAGCCCCAGCATTTT,CASSLMSGGINQPQHF
TRBJ2-3,TRBV11-2,-,-,TGTGCCAGCAGCCTAAACATGGAAGCAGCAGATACGCAGTATTTT,CASSLNMEAADTQYF
TRBJ2-3,TRBV20-1,-,many,TGCAGTGCTTATAGCAGGGTGGTGGTGACAGATACGCAGTATTTT,CSAYSRVVVTDTQYF
TRBJ1-3,TRBV29-1,-,few,TGCAGCGTAGCCCCCGGGTCCTCTGGAAACACCATATATTTT,CSVAPGSSGNTIYF
TRBJ2-3,TRBV6-2/TRBV6-3,-,many,TGTGCCAGCAGCCGAAGTGGGGGACGTCCTAGCACAGATACGCAGTATTTT,CASSRSGGRPSTDTQYF
TRBJ2-4,TRBV7-8,TRBD1,-,TGTGCCAGCAGCTTATGGGGACAGGGGGAAAACATTCAGTACTTC,CASSLWGQGENIQYF